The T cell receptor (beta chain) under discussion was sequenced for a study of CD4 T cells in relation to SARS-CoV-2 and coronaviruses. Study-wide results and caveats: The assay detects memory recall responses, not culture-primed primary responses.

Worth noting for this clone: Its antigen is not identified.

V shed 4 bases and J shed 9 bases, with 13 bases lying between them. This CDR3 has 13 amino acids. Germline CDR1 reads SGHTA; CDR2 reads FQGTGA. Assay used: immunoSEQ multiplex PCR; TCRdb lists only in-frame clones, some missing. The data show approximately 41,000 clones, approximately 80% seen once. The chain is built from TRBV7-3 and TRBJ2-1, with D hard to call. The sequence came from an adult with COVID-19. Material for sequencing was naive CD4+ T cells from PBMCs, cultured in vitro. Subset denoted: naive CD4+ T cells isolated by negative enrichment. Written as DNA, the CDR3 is TGTGCCAGCAGCTCCCTACTCCGGACTGAGCAGTTCTTC. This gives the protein CASSSLLRTEQFF.